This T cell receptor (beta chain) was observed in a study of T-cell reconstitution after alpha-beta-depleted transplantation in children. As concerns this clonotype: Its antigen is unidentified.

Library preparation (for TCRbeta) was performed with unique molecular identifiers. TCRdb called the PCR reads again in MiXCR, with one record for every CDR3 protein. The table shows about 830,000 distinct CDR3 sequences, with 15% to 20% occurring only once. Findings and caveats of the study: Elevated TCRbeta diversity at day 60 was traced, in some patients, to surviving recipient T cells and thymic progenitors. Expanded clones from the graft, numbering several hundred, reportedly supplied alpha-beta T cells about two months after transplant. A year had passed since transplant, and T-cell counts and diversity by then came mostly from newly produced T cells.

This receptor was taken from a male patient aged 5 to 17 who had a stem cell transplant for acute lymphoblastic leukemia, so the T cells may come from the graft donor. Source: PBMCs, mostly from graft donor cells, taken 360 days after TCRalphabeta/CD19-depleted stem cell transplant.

The CDR3 loop is CASSSTTGGEQYF. The CDR3 region has the DNA TGTGCCAGCAGCTCCACGACAGGGGGAGAGCAGTACTTC. The chain is built from TRBV7-3 and TRBJ2-7; 9 bases match TRBD1. This CDR3 spans 13 amino acids. J lost 7 bases, V lost 4 bases, and 5 bases had no gene match. From germline, CDR1 is SGHTA and CDR2 FQGTGA. Filled out from reference TRBV7-3 and TRBJ2-7, the complete variable domain reads GAGVSQTPSNKVTEKGKYVELRCDPISGHTALYWYRQSLGQGPEFLIYFQGTGAADDSGLPNDRFFAVRPEGSVSTLKIQRTERGDSAVYLCASSSTTGGEQYFGPGTRLTVT.